This T cell receptor (beta chain) emerged from a study of cytotoxic CD8 clonotypes in ibrutinib-treated CLL. Study details: The study included 11 relapsed/refractory and about 16 treatment-naive patients; 17 to 18 had IGHV unmutated disease. Treatment had run for a median approximately eleven months, range 6 to 36, when response samples were taken.

Trimming took off 0 bases at V and 6 bases at J, with 9 bases between the two ends. In germline, CDR1 is GTSNPN, CDR2 SVGIG (reference sequence). This CDR3 has 13 residues. As concerns this clone: Distinct nucleotide sequences in the sample also encode this CDR3.

Assay: immunoSEQ multiplex PCR; the TCRdb copy retains only in-frame clones and omits some. Among hundreds of thousands of clones listed, 70% were seen once. The TCR was taken from a human donor with chronic lymphocytic leukemia. V gene TRBV30 combines with J gene TRBJ1-5, with TRBD1 as a possible D gene (6 bases). Sequencing used PBMCs, obtained after 12 months of ibrutinib treatment. CDR3: CAWSVGGGQPQHF. CDR3 bases: TGTGCCTGGAGTGTAGGGGGGGGTCAGCCCCAGCATTTT.